These 7 T cell receptor beta chains share one sample of origin, sequenced in a study of glioma-infiltrating T cells. The iRepertoire nested amplicon-rescue multiplex PCR amplified TCR alpha and beta CDR3s from RNA. TCRdb recomputed calls from the multiplex PCR reads with MiXCR, one row per CDR3 protein. The table records roughly 350,000 distinct CDR3 sequences, more than 35% of them present only once. Source material: glioma tissue, nonneoplastic brain tissue, or PBMCs (not recorded which). The source of these receptors is a human donor with low-grade glioma or glioblastoma, undergoing nonglioma brain surgery, or in good health (not recorded which).

The table lists this clonotype with a few counts. J is TRBJ1-1 and V is TRBV7-9; D not resolved. The CDR3 sequence is 13 residues long. The V end was cut by 10 bases, the J end by 4 bases, with 16 bases between. The germline V gene has CDR1 SEHNR and CDR2 FQNEAQ (reference sequence). The CDR3 bases are TGTGCCACCGGGTCCGGGGTAGGCACTGAAGCTTTCTTT. Amino acids: CATGSGVGTEAFF.

There are a few counts of this clonotype. This chain uses TRBV7-2 with TRBJ1-4; unclear D gene. The CDR3 totals 12 residues. The ends were cut back, 5 bases at V and 8 bases at J, with 9 bases in the middle. CDR1 and CDR2 from the germline V gene are SGHTA and FQGNSA. The CDR3 bases are TGTGCCAGCAGCGTCCGTGGGGAAAAACTGTTTTTT. Its translation: CASSVRGEKLFF.

This clonotype has a count of ten or more. The rearrangement joins TRBV6-8 to TRBJ2-5; D is tentatively TRBD1 or TRBD2 (5 bases each). Germline CDR1 is MNHGY and CDR2 is SAAAGT. Trimming stripped 2 bases from V and 5 bases from J, with 15 bases between. The CDR3 runs 15 residues. CDR3 sequence reads: CASSYLRGGSETQYF. In nucleotides, the CDR3 is TGTGCCAGCAGTTACCTCCGTGGGGGATCGGAGACCCAGTACTTC.

This clonotype has more than one count but fewer than ten. The chain uses TRBV19 and TRBJ2-7; D not certain. The CDR3 is made up of 12 amino acids. V dropped 3 bases and J dropped 1 base, with 4 bases sitting between them. CDR1 and CDR2 from the germline V gene are LNHDA and SQIVND (reference sequence). This CDR3 is CASSIGSYEQYF. In DNA form, the CDR3 reads TGTGCCAGTAGTATTGGGTCCTACGAGCAGTACTTC.

The gene calls are TRBV27 and TRBJ2-1; 9 nucleotides match TRBD2. Per germline, CDR1 MNHEY and CDR2 SMNVEV (reference sequence). This CDR3 contains 16 residues. The ends lost 6 bases at V and 6 bases at J; junction bases unmatched: 12. CDR3 in amino acids: CASSSIAGATFNEQFF. CDR3 in DNA: TGTGCCAGCAGCTCCATAGCGGGAGCGACTTTCAATGAGCAGTTCTTC.

This clonotype was seen many times. The rearrangement joins TRBV28 to TRBJ1-5; the D is unclear. V lost 5 bases and J lost 4, with 9 bases in between. This CDR3 is built from 13 residues. Germline assignment: CDR1 MDHEN and CDR2 SYDVKM. The CDR3 coding sequence is TGTGCCAGCAGTGCTCCGGTGAATCAGCCCCAGCATTTT. Residues: CASSAPVNQPQHF. Full variable domain (missing parts from reference TRBV28 and TRBJ1-5): DVKVTQSSRYLVKRTGEKVFLECVQDMDHENMFWYRQDPGLGLRLIYFSYDVKMKEKGDIPEGYSVSREKKERFSLILESASTNQTSMYLCASSAPVNQPQHFGDGTRLSIL.

About this clonotype: This sequence may be a read error, since a much larger clone differs from it by one base. The gene calls are TRBV15 and TRBJ2-7, with D possibly matching TRBD2 (6 bases). Germline V CDR1 and CDR2: LNHNV, YYDKDF (reference sequence). Between the trimmed V and J ends, which lost 2 bases and 1 base, there was a span of 15 bases. CDR3 length: 16 amino acids. CDR3 region: CATSRYLGGVSYEQYF. The CDR3 nucleotides read TGTGCCACCAGCAGATATCTGGGGGGTGTTTCCTACGAGCAGTACTTC.